The 8 T cell receptor beta chains below all came from one sample that was sequenced in a study of read filtering for tumor transcriptome and immune sequencing. Molecular barcoded adaptors covering alpha/delta and beta/gamma chains were used on about 390 ng RNA. TCRdb passed the reads through MiXCR, listing each CDR3 protein once. The table lists about 28,000 distinct CDR3 sequences, about 15% of them singletons, with around 47% in the top ten. Sequencing input: a population of CD138-negative cells sorted from bone marrow. Source of these receptors: a donor at least 40 years old with multiple myeloma.

Note on this clonotype: The conserved final phenylalanine or tryptophan is absent from the CDR3, which likely points to a read error. The chain carries TRBV18 and TRBJ1-1; a possible D gene is TRBD1 (5 bases). The germline CDR1 and CDR2 sequences are KGHSH and LQKENI. This CDR3 is built from 15 residues. V was cut by 0 bases and J by 1 base, with 9 bases left in between. The CDR3 nucleotides read TGTGCCAGCTCACCACCGGGGGTAGCGAACACTGAAGCTTTCCTT. Protein: CASSPPGVANTEAFL.

In its sample, this clonotype was seen many times. V is TRBV24-1 and J is TRBJ1-1, with 9 positions matching TRBD1. The CDR3 spans 13 residues. Germline V lookup: CDR1 KGHDR, CDR2 SFDVKD. The junction had 6 bases not matched to a gene; V was cut back by 6 bases and J by 8 bases. DNA of the CDR3: TGTGCCACCAGTAACGACAGGGGGAACGAAGCTTTCTTT. This codes for CATSNDRGNEAFF.

The table lists this clonotype with a few counts. The V and J genes are TRBV20-1 and TRBJ2-3; D is undetermined. CDR3 size: 14 residues. Germline V gives CDR1 DFQATT, CDR2 SNEGSKA (reference sequence). The ends were cut back, 6 bases at V and 3 bases at J, with 16 bases in the middle. The CDR3 is CSAVPRVVTDTQYF. DNA for the CDR3: TGCAGTGCCGTTCCTAGGGTGGTAACAGATACGCAGTATTTT.

This clonotype was seen at least ten times. V is TRBV6-1 and J is TRBJ1-5; D gene uncertain. Germline V lookup: CDR1 MNHNS, CDR2 SASEGT. The V gene lost 4 bases and the J gene lost 0 bases, with 10 bases spanning the gap. The CDR3 is 15 amino acids. The CDR3 is CASSGAGDSNQPQHF. Here the CDR3 DNA reads TGTGCCAGCAGTGGAGCAGGCGATAGCAATCAGCCCCAGCATTTT.

The genes are TRBV11-2 and TRBJ1-5; 9 bases are a match to TRBD1. The CDR3 extends over 15 amino acids. CDR1 is SGHAT and CDR2 is FQNNGV in the germline V gene. Germline trimming cut 5 bases from V and 6 bases from J; bases unmatched to any gene: 8. CDR3 loop: CASSLGTGIFQPQHF. The CDR3 nucleotides are TGTGCCAGCAGCCTCGGGACAGGGATTTTTCAGCCCCAGCATTTT.

As regards this clonotype: This clone may be a read error of a much larger clone one base away. This rearrangement joins TRBV5-1 to TRBJ2-6, with D tentatively TRBD1 or TRBD2 (5 bases each). Germline V gene sequence: CDR1 SGHRS, CDR2 YFSETQ. The CDR3 has 18 residues. CDR3 loop: CASSFNGARYSKANALTF. The CDR3 DNA is TGCGCCAGCAGCTTCAACGGGGCCCGGTATTCTAAAGCCAACGCCCTGACTTTC.

This clonotype was seen a handful of times. One base away lies a much larger clone, so this may be a sequencing read error. Since the CDR3 does not end with the conserved phenylalanine or tryptophan, this likely comes from a read error. This sequence joins TRBV3-1 and TRBJ2-7, with D unresolved. Germline V CDR1 and CDR2: LGHDT, YNNKEL (reference sequence). The germline V and J ends were trimmed by 0 bases and 4 bases, with 7 bases remaining between them. The CDR3 is 13 amino acids. The CDR3 bases are TGTGCCAGCAGCCAAGACATTGGGTACGAGCAGTACTCC. Encoded protein: CASSQDIGYEQYS.

The table lists this clonotype with many counts. CDR3 in amino acids: CASSPSYGRAPNNYRKQFF. As DNA, the CDR3 is TGTGCCAGCAGCCCCTCATACGGGAGGGCCCCCAACAATTATAGGAAGCAGTTCTTC. This rearrangement joins TRBV7-9 to TRBJ2-1; 8 bases map to TRBD2. The CDR3 length is 19 residues. CDR1 and CDR2 (germline): SEHNR, FQNEAQ (reference sequence). Trimming removed 5 bases from V and 11 bases from J; junction bases left unmatched: 26.